The 29 T cell receptor beta chains reported below all come from one sample, sequenced in a study of T cell responses to AZD1222 COVID-19 vaccine. Generated by immunoSEQ multiplex PCR, the TCRdb table keeps only in-frame clones and is missing some. The sample holds tens of thousands of clones, approximately 90% seen once. Source: peripheral blood, taken 28 days after the second AZD1222 dose. These receptors originate from an adult who received the AZD1222 COVID-19 vaccine.

V and J are TRBV5-4 and TRBJ1-3, with D unresolved. Trimming stripped 4 bases from V and 0 bases from J, with 11 bases between. The CDR3 loop spans 15 amino acids. Germline V gene lookup returns CDR1 SGHNT and CDR2 YYREEE (reference sequence). CDR3 nucleotides: TGTGCCAGCAGCCGAGGACGGGACTCTGGAAACACCATATATTTT. Protein: CASSRGRDSGNTIYF. Full variable domain (missing parts from reference TRBV5-4 and TRBJ1-3): ETGVTQSPTHLIKTRGQQVTLRCSSQSGHNTVSWYQQALGQGPQFIFQYYREEENGRGNFPPRFSGLQFPNYSSELNVNALELDDSALYLCASSRGRDSGNTIYFGEGSWLTVV.

The chain links TRBV7-8 to TRBJ2-7; 7 bases are shared with TRBD2. Trimming at V came to 4 bases and at J to 1 base, leaving 10 bases not matched to a gene. The germline CDR1 and CDR2 sequences are SGHVS and FQNEAQ. The CDR3 runs to 16 residues. The CDR3 protein is CASSSSGGSSSYEQYF. CDR3 coding DNA: TGTGCCAGCAGCTCGTCGGGCGGGAGTTCGTCCTACGAGCAGTACTTC.

The chain links TRBV7-6 to TRBJ1-5, with D tentatively TRBD1 (6 bases). CDR3 length: 15 amino acids. V lost 5 bases and J 5 bases, leaving 16 bases between the germline ends. Per the germline V gene, CDR1 is SGHVS and CDR2 is FNYEAQ. The CDR3 is CASSLGGGSDQPQHF. The CDR3 DNA is TGTGCCAGCAGCCTGGGCGGGGGCTCCGATCAGCCCCAGCATTTT.

The chain recombines TRBV3-1 (or the pseudogene TRBV3-2) with TRBJ2-1; 11 bases agree with TRBD1. The CDR3 contains 15 residues. V gave up 4 bases and J gave up 7 bases; unmatched junction bases: 6. Germline V gene lookup returns CDR1 LGHDT and CDR2 YNNKEL (reference sequence). The CDR3 nucleotides read TGTGCCAGCAGCCGGGACAGGGGGAAAAATAATGAGCAGTTCTTC. It yields the protein CASSRDRGKNNEQFF.

This clone has a handful of counts. The chain employs TRBV4-2 and TRBJ2-3, with 11 bases lining up with TRBD2. The CDR3 totals 19 residues. Losses at the gene ends were 4 bases for V and 0 bases for J; bases not matched to a gene: 12. Germline loops: CDR1 LGHNA, CDR2 YNFKEQ. The CDR3 nucleotides are TGTGCCAGCAGCCCCAAAGGGGGACTAGCGGATCGTAGCACAGATACGCAGTATTTT. Its translation: CASSPKGGLADRSTDTQYF.

The table lists this clone with a count of one. The chain is built from TRBV25-1 and TRBJ2-1, with 10 bases aligning to TRBD2. The CDR3 has 16 amino acids. The V gene end was trimmed by 2 bases and the J gene end by 6 bases; junction bases not matched to a gene: 7. Looked up from germline, CDR1 is MGHDK and CDR2 is SYGVNS. The CDR3 DNA is TGTGCCAGCAGTGAACTACTAGCGGGGACGGGCAATGAGCAGTTCTTC. Its translation is CASSELLAGTGNEQFF.

This chain joins TRBV2 and TRBJ2-1; 12 positions match TRBD2. The trim removed 4 bases at V and 12 bases at J, leaving 19 bases unmatched. From germline, CDR1 is SNHLY and CDR2 FYNNEI. The CDR3 contains 18 residues. CDR3 DNA: TGTGCCAGCAGTGGCTGGCTAGCGGGAGGGCTCACCGTTGGGTGGCAGTTCTTC. This codes for CASSGWLAGGLTVGWQFF. The variable domain in full, with the rest retrieved from reference TRBV2 and TRBJ2-1, is EPEVTQTPSHQVTQMGQEVILRCVPISNHLYFYWYRQILGQKVEFLVSFYNNEISEKSEIFDDQFSVERPDGSNFTLKIRSTKLEDSAMYFCASSGWLAGGLTVGWQFFGPGTRLTVL.

This clone came up once. The chain couples TRBV28 to TRBJ2-5; 7 bases are shared with TRBD1. J lost 2 bases, V lost 3 bases, and 6 bases had no gene match. Germline V gene lookup returns CDR1 MDHEN and CDR2 SYDVKM. CDR3 length: 15 amino acids. CDR3 protein: CASSFGPTGQETQYF. The DNA of the CDR3 is TGTGCCAGCAGTTTCGGCCCGACAGGGCAAGAGACCCAGTACTTC.

The chain joins TRBV30 to TRBJ1-5, with D possibly being TRBD1 (5 bases). In germline, CDR1 is GTSNPN, CDR2 SVGIG (reference sequence). The V end was cut by 0 bases, the J end by 9 bases, with 15 bases between. CDR3 size: 14 residues. CDR3 in amino acids: CAWSVPQGGWPQHF. In DNA, the CDR3 is TGTGCCTGGAGTGTACCTCAGGGTGGCTGGCCCCAGCATTTT.

This rearrangement joins TRBV5-1 to TRBJ2-1, with 7 bases fitting TRBD2. The germline gives CDR1 SGHRS, CDR2 YFSETQ. The V and J ends lost 2 bases and 6 bases, in that order; junction bases with no gene match: 2. CDR3 length equals 13 residues. The CDR3 is CASSLGGSNEQFF. In DNA form, the CDR3 reads TGCGCCAGCAGCTTAGGCGGGAGCAATGAGCAGTTCTTC.

The rearrangement uses TRBV7-2 and TRBJ1-2; TRBD1 matches 7 bases. The CDR3 consists of 15 residues. Trimming at V came to 5 bases and at J to 4 bases, leaving 10 bases not matched to a gene. Germline CDR1 and CDR2: SGHTA and FQGNSA. The CDR3 is CASSLSGTEIYGYTF. The CDR3 coding sequence is TGTGCCAGCAGCCTGAGTGGGACAGAAATCTATGGCTACACCTTC.

This clone was seen a single time. The CDR3 nucleotides are TGTGCCACCAGCGACGGAAACACCATATATTTT. Translating it yields CATSDGNTIYF. This sequence joins TRBV15 and TRBJ1-3; unclear D gene. The CDR3 is 11 amino acids. Germline V gene sequence: CDR1 LNHNV, CDR2 YYDKDF (reference sequence). Deletions cut 5 bases from V and 4 bases from J, with 3 bases between.

The rearrangement links TRBV11-2 to TRBJ2-1; D not resolved. Trimming stripped 5 bases from V and 0 bases from J, with 14 bases between. This CDR3 is built from 16 residues. Germline CDR1 is SGHAT and CDR2 is FQNNGV. CDR3 coding DNA: TGTGCCAGCAGCCCCCCGGACGGTCGCTCCTACAATGAGCAGTTCTTC. This encodes CASSPPDGRSYNEQFF. The full variable domain, in which reference TRBV11-2 and TRBJ2-1 provide the parts outside the CDR3, is EAGVAQSPRYKIIEKRQSVAFWCNPISGHATLYWYQQILGQGPKLLIQFQNNGVVDDSQLPKDRFSAERLKGVDSTLKIQPAKLEDSAVYLCASSPPDGRSYNEQFFGPGTRLTVL.

The chain links TRBV3-1 (or the pseudogene TRBV3-2) to TRBJ1-1; 7 bases fit TRBD1. J gave up 2 bases and V 1 base, and 7 bases lay outside the gene matches. Germline CDR1 and CDR2: LGHDT and YNNKEL (reference sequence). The CDR3 length is 16 residues. CDR3 DNA sequence: TGTGCCAGCAGCCAAGGCCTACAGGGGATTAACACTGAAGCTTTCTTT. Its translation is CASSQGLQGINTEAFF.

The rearrangement uses TRBV24-1 and TRBJ2-2; 10 positions match TRBD1. This CDR3 has 18 amino acids. J lost 3 bases, V lost 5 bases, and 11 bases had no gene match. The germline CDR1 and CDR2 sequences are KGHDR and SFDVKD. CDR3 sequence (DNA): TGTGCCACCAGTGCCCCGCCTGGGACAGGGGTTGACACCGGGGAGCTGTTTTTT. Residues: CATSAPPGTGVDTGELFF.

V usage is TRBV5-4 and J usage is TRBJ2-7; 8 nucleotides agree with TRBD1. Germline V gene sequence: CDR1 SGHNT, CDR2 YYREEE (reference sequence). The CDR3 has 14 amino acids. With V trimmed by 4 bases and J by 6 bases, 9 bases remained unmatched. The CDR3 loop reads CASSPDRAVVEQYF. The CDR3 coding sequence is TGTGCCAGCAGCCCGGACAGGGCCGTGGTCGAGCAGTACTTC.

The chain joins TRBV24-1 to TRBJ2-1, with 7 positions matching TRBD2. Germline V gene sequence: CDR1 KGHDR, CDR2 SFDVKD. The CDR3 runs 14 residues. J lost 6 bases, V lost 4 bases, and 5 bases had no gene match. The CDR3 nucleotides are TGTGCCACCAGTGACCACCGGACTAGCAATGAGCAGTTCTTC. It translates to CATSDHRTSNEQFF.

This clone was detected only a few times. This rearrangement joins TRBV19 to TRBJ2-4, with D perhaps matching TRBD1 (5 bases). The CDR3 is 12 amino acids. Trimming stripped 9 bases from V and 8 bases from J, with 14 bases between. Looked up from germline, CDR1 is LNHDA and CDR2 is SQIVND (reference sequence). The CDR3 DNA reads as TGTGCCAGCGGGCAGGGAAGTCACATTCAGTACTTC. Amino acid sequence: CASGQGSHIQYF.

The chain couples TRBV18 to TRBJ2-3; D is uncertain. Germline CDR1 and CDR2: KGHSH and LQKENI. This CDR3 is built from 14 residues. The V gene lost 0 bases and the J gene lost 4 bases, with 8 bases spanning the gap. The CDR3 coding sequence is TGTGCCAGCTCACCACCGTGGAGCGCAGATACGCAGTATTTT. It translates to CASSPPWSADTQYF.

The chain recombines TRBV5-4 with TRBJ2-3; 9 bases align to TRBD2. The CDR3 length is 16 residues. V shed 3 bases, J shed 2 bases, and the junction held 7 bases outside the gene matches. Germline CDR1 and CDR2: SGHNT and YYREEE (reference sequence). CDR3 nucleotides: TGTGCCAGCAGCTCCGCAGCGGGAGGTTTCACAGATACGCAGTATTTT. Translated, it gives CASSSAAGGFTDTQYF.

This chain links TRBV11-3 with TRBJ2-1; possible D gene TRBD1, 6 bases. V was clipped by 4 bases and J by 8 bases, with 27 bases between them. The CDR3 is made up of 18 amino acids. Per the germline V gene, CDR1 is SGHNT and CDR2 is YENEEA. The CDR3 reads CASSSNQQGTGLTDEQFF. DNA of the CDR3: TGTGCCAGCAGCTCTAACCAACAGGGTACCGGCCTTACCGATGAGCAGTTCTTC.

The rearrangement links TRBV2 to TRBJ2-1, with no clear D. The germline V and J ends were trimmed by 4 bases and 6 bases, with 4 bases remaining between them. The germline V gene encodes CDR1 SNHLY and CDR2 FYNNEI. There are 11 residues in the CDR3. CDR3 bases: TGTGCCAGCAGTGTAAGCAATGAGCAGTTCTTC. Residues: CASSVSNEQFF.

The chain recombines TRBV29-1 with TRBJ1-5; the D gene is possibly TRBD1 (5 bases). CDR3 length: 15 residues. V gave up 5 bases and J gave up 4 bases, with 18 bases separating them. Germline CDR1 is SQVTM and CDR2 is ANQGSEA. CDR3 amino acids: CSVKPGPWRNQPQHF. The CDR3 DNA follows: TGCAGCGTTAAACCGGGACCCTGGCGAAATCAGCCCCAGCATTTT. Full variable domain (remainder filled in from reference TRBV29-1 and TRBJ1-5): SAVISQKPSRDICQRGTSLTIQCQVDSQVTMMFWYRQQPGQSLTLIATANQGSEATYESGFVIDKFPISRPNLTFSTLTVSNMSPEDSSIYLCSVKPGPWRNQPQHFGDGTRLSIL.

This clone occurred once. The chain joins TRBV27 to TRBJ2-1, with 10 bases identical to TRBD2. V trimming: 2 bases; J trimming: 7 bases; junction bases outside the gene matches: 8. The germline V gene has CDR1 MNHEY and CDR2 SMNVEV (reference sequence). CDR3 size: 16 residues. Here the CDR3 reads CASSLGLAGARNEQFF. The CDR3 region has the DNA TGTGCCAGCAGTTTAGGGCTAGCGGGAGCTAGGAATGAGCAGTTCTTC.

The chain carries TRBV18 and TRBJ1-3; D not certain. Trimming left V 2 bases short and J 2 bases short, with 10 bases between. Germline CDR1 KGHSH, CDR2 LQKENI. This CDR3 has 15 residues. The CDR3 nucleotides read TGTGCCAGCTCACCATCCACAGTTACTGGAAACACCATATATTTT. As protein: CASSPSTVTGNTIYF. Full variable domain (outside the CDR3, taken from reference TRBV18 and TRBJ1-3): NAGVMQNPRHLVRRRGQEARLRCSPMKGHSHVYWYRQLPEEGLKFMVYLQKENIIDESGMPKERFSAEFPKEGPSILRIQQVVRGDSAAYFCASSPSTVTGNTIYFGEGSWLTVV.

The table lists this clone with a count of one. J is TRBJ2-1 and V is TRBV6-1, with 10 nucleotides matching TRBD2. Looked up from germline, CDR1 is MNHNS and CDR2 is SASEGT. With 2 bases clipped from V and 1 base from J, the junction kept 8 bases outside the gene matches. The CDR3 extends over 18 amino acids. In DNA form, the CDR3 reads TGTGCCAGCAGTGAAAATCCGGCTAGCGGGAGTTCCTACAATGAGCAGTTCTTC. Its translation is CASSENPASGSSYNEQFF.

The chain has TRBV12-3 or TRBV12-4 and TRBJ1-2; 10 bases are shared with TRBD1. Trimming at V came to 9 bases and at J to 2 bases, leaving 3 bases not matched to a gene. The CDR3 is 13 amino acids. The CDR3 loop is CASTGQGNYGYTF. The CDR3 region has the DNA TGTGCCAGTACGGGACAGGGGAACTATGGCTACACCTTC.

The rearrangement uses TRBV6-2 or TRBV6-3 and TRBJ1-5; D is unclear. CDR3 length: 14 amino acids. Germline V gene lookup returns CDR1 MNHEY and CDR2 SVGEGT. V was cut by 5 bases and J by 6 bases, with 14 bases left in between. The CDR3 spells CASSPTAGPQPQHF. The CDR3 DNA follows: TGTGCCAGCAGTCCCACTGCGGGTCCTCAGCCCCAGCATTTT.

The gene calls are TRBV2 and TRBJ1-1; D is undetermined. With 1 base removed from V and 1 base from J, the gap between germline ends came to 7 bases. The CDR3 contains 14 residues. CDR1 is SNHLY and CDR2 is FYNNEI in the germline V gene. The CDR3 sequence: CASSEVSPNTEAFF. The CDR3 DNA follows: TGTGCCAGCAGTGAAGTAAGCCCGAACACTGAAGCTTTCTTT.